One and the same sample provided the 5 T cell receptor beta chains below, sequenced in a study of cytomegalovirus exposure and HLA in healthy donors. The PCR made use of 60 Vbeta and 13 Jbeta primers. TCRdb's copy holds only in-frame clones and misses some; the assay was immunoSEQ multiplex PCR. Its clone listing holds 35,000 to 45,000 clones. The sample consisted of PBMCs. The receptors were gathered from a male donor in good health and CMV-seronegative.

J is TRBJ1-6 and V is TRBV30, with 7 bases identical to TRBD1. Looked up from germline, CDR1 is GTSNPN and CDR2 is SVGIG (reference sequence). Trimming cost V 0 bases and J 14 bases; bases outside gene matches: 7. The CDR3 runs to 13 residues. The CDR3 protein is CAWSVTGVGALHF. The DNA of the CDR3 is TGTGCCTGGAGTGTAACAGGGGTCGGGGCCCTCCACTTT.

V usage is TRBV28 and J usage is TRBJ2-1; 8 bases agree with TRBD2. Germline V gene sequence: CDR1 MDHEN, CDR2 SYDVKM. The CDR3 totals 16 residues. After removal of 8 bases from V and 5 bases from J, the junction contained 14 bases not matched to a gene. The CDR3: CASRVNSGLGHNEQFF. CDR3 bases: TGTGCCAGCCGGGTCAACTCGGGACTAGGACACAATGAGCAGTTCTTC. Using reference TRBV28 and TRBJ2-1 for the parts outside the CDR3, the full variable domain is DVKVTQSSRYLVKRTGEKVFLECVQDMDHENMFWYRQDPGLGLRLIYFSYDVKMKEKGDIPEGYSVSREKKERFSLILESASTNQTSMYLCASRVNSGLGHNEQFFGPGTRLTVL.

The CDR3 DNA sequence: TGTGCCAGCAGCCGCCTCGGGACAGGGGAGATAAATACGCAGTATTTT. This encodes CASSRLGTGEINTQYF. V is TRBV5-6 and J is TRBJ2-3; TRBD1 agrees at 10 bases. With V trimmed by 4 bases and J by 7 bases, 12 bases remained unmatched. The CDR3 extends over 16 amino acids. The germline V gene encodes CDR1 SGHDT and CDR2 YYEEEE.

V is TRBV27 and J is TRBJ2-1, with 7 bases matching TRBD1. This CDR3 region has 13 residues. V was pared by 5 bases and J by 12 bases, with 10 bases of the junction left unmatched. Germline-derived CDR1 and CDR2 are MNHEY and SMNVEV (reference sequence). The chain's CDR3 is CASSTGALLGQFF. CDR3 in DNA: TGTGCCAGCAGTACAGGGGCCCTGCTGGGGCAGTTCTTC.

DNA for the CDR3: TGTGCCAGCTCACCGGCGGGACAGGGTTACGAGCAGTACTTC. It translates to CASSPAGQGYEQYF. The chain is built from TRBV18 and TRBJ2-7, with 9 bases identical to TRBD1. The CDR3 is 14 residues long. V dropped 3 bases and J dropped 4; count of bases not matched to a gene: 4. CDR1 and CDR2 (germline): KGHSH, LQKENI.